This T cell receptor (beta chain) stems from a study of blood T cell repertoires in COVID-19. Study-level information: Sites across the United States, Italy and Spain contributed samples from acute and convalescent COVID-19. PBMCs, B-cell-depleted T cells, or T cells were the source of the cDNA or gDNA that made up the material.

In the original processing: Reference gene primers were amplified, and this amplification served to estimate nucleated cell counts. The repertoire was sequenced with immunoSEQ multiplex PCR; TCRdb's copy has only in-frame clones and lacks some. From that table come the V and J calls and clone size; the DNA was used to work out D and trimming. Of tens of thousands of clones detected, approximately 82% appear once; the ten largest clones hold 0.95% to 1.5%. Trimming took 1 base from V and 4 from J, leaving 5 bases between them. The length of the CDR3 is 13 residues. Germline assignment: CDR1 SNHLY and CDR2 FYNNEI.

This sequence originates from an elderly woman with acute or convalescent COVID-19. The chain couples TRBV2 to TRBJ2-1; D gene uncertain. Sequencing was carried out using peripheral blood. The CDR3 DNA reads TGTGCCAGCAGTGAAGTACGGTACAATGAGCAGTTCTTC. Translated: CASSEVRYNEQFF.